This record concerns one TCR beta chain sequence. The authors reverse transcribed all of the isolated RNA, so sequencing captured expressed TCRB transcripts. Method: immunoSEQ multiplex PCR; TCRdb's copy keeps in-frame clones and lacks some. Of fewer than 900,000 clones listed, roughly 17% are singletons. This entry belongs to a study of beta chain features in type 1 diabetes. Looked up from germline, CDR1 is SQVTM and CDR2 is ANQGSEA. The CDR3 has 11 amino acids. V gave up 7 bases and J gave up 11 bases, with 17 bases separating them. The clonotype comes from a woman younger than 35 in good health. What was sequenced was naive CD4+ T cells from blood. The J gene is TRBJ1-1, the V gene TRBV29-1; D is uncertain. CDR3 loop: CSAEGGYEAFF. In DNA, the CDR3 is TGCAGCGCCGAGGGAGGGTATGAGGCTTTCTTT. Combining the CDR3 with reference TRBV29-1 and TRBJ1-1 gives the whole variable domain SAVISQKPSRDICQRGTSLTIQCQVDSQVTMMFWYRQQPGQSLTLIATANQGSEATYESGFVIDKFPISRPNLTFSTLTVSNMSPEDSSIYLCSAEGGYEAFFGQGTRLTVV.